This T cell receptor beta chain was identified in a study of cytomegalovirus exposure and HLA in healthy donors. Regarding the study as a whole: In a later analysis, 16,951 TCR beta sequences were associated with HLA alleles at 0.05 false discovery rate.

Germline V gene lookup returns CDR1 MDHEN and CDR2 SYDVKM. V was pared by 3 bases and J by 3 bases, with 11 bases between. CDR3 length equals 14 residues. The PCR made use of 60 Vbeta and 13 Jbeta primers. How the authors handled the data: Unique TCR beta chains totaled some 78 million in a later count, with around 11 million of them shared. Profiling relied on immunoSEQ multiplex PCR, and the TCRdb table lists in-frame clones only, not all of them. The D gene and trimming were derived from the DNA, and the V and J assignments and clone size from that table. The sample consists of just over 150,000 clones, about 80% of them appearing once. The donors were healthy bone marrow donors. A note on this clone: Its antigen is unknown.

The sequenced sample consisted of PBMCs. The receptor was derived from a woman aged 50 to 60 in good health and CMV-seropositive. The rearrangement uses TRBV28 and TRBJ1-2, with D possibly being TRBD1 (5 bases). The CDR3 DNA follows: TGTGCCAGCAGTTTCCGGAGCAGGGACTATGGCTACACCTTC. It encodes CASSFRSRDYGYTF.